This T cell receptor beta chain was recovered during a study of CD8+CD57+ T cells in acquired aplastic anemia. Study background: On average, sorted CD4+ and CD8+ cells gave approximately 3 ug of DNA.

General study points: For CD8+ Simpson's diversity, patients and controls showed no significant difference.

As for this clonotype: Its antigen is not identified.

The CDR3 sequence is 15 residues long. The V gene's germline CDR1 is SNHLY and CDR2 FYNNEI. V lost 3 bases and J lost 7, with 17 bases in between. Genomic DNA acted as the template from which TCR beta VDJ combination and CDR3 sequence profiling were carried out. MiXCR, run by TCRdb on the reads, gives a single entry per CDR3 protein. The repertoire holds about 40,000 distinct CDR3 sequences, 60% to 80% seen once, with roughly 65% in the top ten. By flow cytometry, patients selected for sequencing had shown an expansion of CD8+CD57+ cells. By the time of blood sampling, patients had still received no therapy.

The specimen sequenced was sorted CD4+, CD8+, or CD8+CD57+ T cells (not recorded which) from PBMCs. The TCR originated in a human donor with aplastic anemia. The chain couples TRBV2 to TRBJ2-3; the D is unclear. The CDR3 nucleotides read TGTGCCAGCAGTGAGGAAAGGGCCGCCTCGAATACGCAGTATTTT. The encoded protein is CASSEERAASNTQYF.